What follows are 30 T cell receptor beta chains derived from one specimen sequenced in a study of control samples from healthy donors and cancer patients. The protocol was immunoSEQ multiplex PCR, while the TCRdb copy is restricted to in-frame clones and leaves out a portion. The sample shows 80,000 to 85,000 clones, more than 70% of them seen only once. Sequencing was carried out using blood. The receptors shown here come from a woman between 45 and 65 years old in good health.

The chain employs TRBV3-1 (or the pseudogene TRBV3-2) and TRBJ1-2; maybe TRBD1 (6 bases). Per the germline V gene, CDR1 is LGHDT and CDR2 is YNNKEL (reference sequence). The length of the CDR3 is 17 residues. The V end was cut by 2 bases, the J end by 0 bases, with 16 bases between. The CDR3 DNA reads as TGTGCCAGCAGCCAATTCGGTGGAGGGGGGGCTAACTATGGCTACACCTTC. Its protein product is CASSQFGGGGANYGYTF.

V and J are TRBV5-1 and TRBJ1-4, with D perhaps matching TRBD1 (5 bases). Trimming took off 0 bases at V and 7 bases at J, with 10 bases between the two ends. Germline CDR1 reads SGHRS; CDR2 reads YFSETQ. The CDR3 contains 14 residues. CDR3 region: CASSLAGSVEKLFF. The CDR3 DNA reads TGCGCCAGCAGCTTGGCAGGGTCGGTTGAAAAACTGTTTTTT.

The rearrangement joins TRBV5-1 to TRBJ1-3; D call uncertain. The tail of the sequence fits TRBJ2-2 better, so the J call may be wrong. The CDR3 consists of 16 residues. Germline assignment: CDR1 SGHRS and CDR2 YFSETQ. The CDR3 spells CASSLVLGSDTGELFF. The CDR3 nucleotides are TGCGCCAGCAGCTTGGTATTGGGGTCGGACACCGGGGAGCTGTTTTTT.

In its sample, this clone was seen a few times. The chain combines TRBV7-2 with TRBJ1-2, with 10 bases that match TRBD1. This CDR3 region has 15 residues. The trim removed 5 bases at V and 8 bases at J, leaving 11 bases unmatched. Germline CDR1 is SGHTA and CDR2 is FQGNSA. The CDR3 sequence: CASSPEGGTGEGYTF. CDR3 coding DNA: TGTGCCAGCAGCCCCGAAGGCGGGACAGGGGAGGGCTACACCTTC.

This clone showed up just a few times. This chain uses TRBV12-5 with TRBJ2-1; 9 bases are shared with TRBD1. This CDR3 has 16 amino acids. Germline CDR1 and CDR2: LGHNT and FRNRAP. J was trimmed by 9 bases and V by 0 bases; bases with no gene match: 9. The CDR3 loop reads CASGLVGDRARFEQFF. CDR3 DNA: TGTGCTAGTGGTTTGGTTGGGGACAGGGCAAGGTTTGAGCAGTTCTTC.

CDR3 loop: CATSVGGTSGANVLTF. For the CDR3, the DNA is TGTGCCACCAGTGTGGGGGGAACCTCTGGGGCCAACGTCCTGACTTTC. V and J are TRBV24-1 and TRBJ2-6; possibly TRBD2 for D (6 bases). Looked up from germline, CDR1 is KGHDR and CDR2 is SFDVKD. This CDR3 spans 16 amino acids. Trimming stripped 5 bases from V and 0 bases from J, with 10 bases between.

This sequence joins TRBV2 and TRBJ2-1, with TRBD2 as a possible D gene (6 bases). The germline gives CDR1 SNHLY, CDR2 FYNNEI. Trimming cost V 11 bases and J 5 bases, with 10 bases left between them. The CDR3 totals 11 residues. The CDR3 reads CARGLHNEQFF. CDR3 bases: TGTGCCCGGGGACTTCACAATGAGCAGTTCTTC.

This rearrangement joins TRBV5-1 to TRBJ1-5, with 10 bases identical to TRBD1. Germline assignment: CDR1 SGHRS and CDR2 YFSETQ. V lost 2 bases to trimming and J lost 7 bases; unmatched junction nucleotides: 6. The CDR3 covers 15 residues. CDR3 nucleotide sequence: TGCGCCAGCAGCTTCGAGACAGGGGGCGGACAGCCCCAGCATTTT. Amino acids: CASSFETGGGQPQHF.

The chain has TRBV5-1 and TRBJ1-5; D is possibly TRBD1 (5 bases). Germline loops: CDR1 SGHRS, CDR2 YFSETQ. Trimming shortened V by 9 bases and J by 5 bases, and 27 bases separated the two germline ends. The CDR3 extends over 17 amino acids. The CDR3 bases are TGCGCCACCCGCGAGGGGAGGAGGGGCGCATGGCATCAGCCCCAGCATTTT. Translated: CATREGRRGAWHQPQHF.

The rearrangement uses TRBV2 and TRBJ2-7; D remains unclear. The V and J ends lost 7 bases and 3 bases respectively, with 7 bases between them. Germline-derived CDR1 and CDR2 are SNHLY and FYNNEI. The CDR3 loop spans 11 amino acids. The CDR3 spells CASTIFYEQYF. CDR3 sequence (DNA): TGTGCCAGCACTATTTTCTACGAGCAGTACTTC.

This chain links TRBV11-2 with TRBJ1-1, with D uncertain. Per the germline V gene, CDR1 is SGHAT and CDR2 is FQNNGV. CDR3 size: 15 residues. Trimming took off 5 bases at V and 0 bases at J, with 13 bases between the two ends. The CDR3 is CASSRPGGMNTEAFF. CDR3 nucleotide sequence: TGTGCCAGCAGCCGCCCGGGAGGCATGAACACTGAAGCTTTCTTT.

This clone showed up just once. J is TRBJ2-2 and V is TRBV24-1, with a weak D call TRBD1 (5 bases). CDR3 length equals 18 residues. Germline values: CDR1 KGHDR, CDR2 SFDVKD. The V end was cut by 2 bases, the J end by 2 bases, with 17 bases between. CDR3 residues: CATSDSIRQTRNTGELFF. The CDR3 DNA is TGTGCCACCAGTGATTCGATAAGACAGACACGCAACACCGGGGAGCTGTTTTTT.

The genes are TRBV23-1 and TRBJ2-1, with D possibly being TRBD1 (5 bases). TRBV23-1 is sorted into the ORF group, with uncertain function. The V end lost 0 bases, the J end lost 4 bases, and 10 bases lay between the germline ends. This CDR3 has 15 amino acids. DNA of the CDR3: TGCGCCAGCAGTCAATCAGTCAGGGTGTACAATGAGCAGTTCTTC. Its protein product is CASSQSVRVYNEQFF.

The gene calls are TRBV6-5 and TRBJ1-1; D is undetermined. The CDR3 is 13 amino acids. Trimming shortened V by 8 bases and J by 1 base, and 11 bases separated the two germline ends. The germline gives CDR1 MNHEY, CDR2 SVGAGI. CDR3 coding DNA: TGTGCCAGCCGAGTAGATCAGAACACTGAAGCTTTCTTT. This encodes CASRVDQNTEAFF.

The rearrangement joins TRBV30 to TRBJ2-7, with no clear D. The germline V gene encodes CDR1 GTSNPN and CDR2 SVGIG (reference sequence). This CDR3 region has 11 residues. V was pared by 2 bases and J by 4 bases, with 6 bases between. The CDR3 bases are TGTGCCTGGAGTAGTCCTTACGAGCAGTACTTC. Its protein product is CAWSSPYEQYF.

This chain joins TRBV11-2 and TRBJ2-3; D is undetermined. Germline V CDR1 and CDR2: SGHAT, FQNNGV. V lost 0 bases to trimming and J lost 1 base, with 8 bases between them. This CDR3 spans 15 amino acids. Written as DNA, the CDR3 is TGTGCCAGCAGCTTAGACCTATCGCGCACAGATACGCAGTATTTT. This codes for CASSLDLSRTDTQYF.

The chain employs TRBV7-2 and TRBJ2-1; unclear D gene. V shed 5 bases and J shed 7 bases, with 21 bases lying between them. Germline CDR1 and CDR2: SGHTA and FQGNSA. The CDR3 extends over 16 amino acids. For the CDR3, the DNA is TGTGCCAGCAGCCCTATCTCAGGTACCCCCTTTAATGAGCAGTTCTTC. Protein product: CASSPISGTPFNEQFF.

This chain links TRBV7-9 with TRBJ2-5; no clear D gene. CDR1 is SEHNR, CDR2 FQNEAQ, per germline (reference sequence). V was shortened by 5 bases and J by 5 bases, with 15 bases between the two germline ends. There are 14 residues in the CDR3. The CDR3 sequence is CASSLDLGEETQYF. CDR3 DNA sequence: TGTGCCAGCAGCCTCGATCTCGGAGAGGAGACCCAGTACTTC.

V is TRBV24-1 and J is TRBJ2-2; 9 bases map to TRBD1. V was pared by 9 bases and J by 3 bases, with 7 bases of the junction left unmatched. The germline CDR1 and CDR2 sequences are KGHDR and SFDVKD. This CDR3 has 15 residues. The CDR3 DNA is TGTGCCACCCAAGGACAGGGGTACGACACCGGGGAGCTGTTTTTT. Its protein is CATQGQGYDTGELFF.

This clone was seen a few times. V gene TRBV5-8 combines with J gene TRBJ2-1; D is perhaps TRBD1 or TRBD2 (5 bases each). CDR3 length: 15 amino acids. Deletions cut 4 bases from V and 3 bases from J, with 14 bases between. Germline CDR1 SGHTS, CDR2 YDEGEE. The CDR3 spells CASSPPWGNYNEQFF. The CDR3 nucleotides read TGTGCCAGCAGCCCTCCTTGGGGGAACTACAATGAGCAGTTCTTC.

CDR3 sequence: CASTPDQLSYTF. For the CDR3, the DNA is TGTGCCAGCACCCCTGACCAGCTTTCCTACACCTTC. V is TRBV6-5 and J is TRBJ1-2; unclear D gene. The CDR3 loop spans 12 amino acids. Germline CDR1 reads MNHEY; CDR2 reads SVGAGI. V dropped 7 bases and J dropped 10 bases, with 16 bases sitting between them.

The chain carries TRBV2 and TRBJ1-4, with D uncertain. Germline V gene data show CDR1 as SNHLY and CDR2 as FYNNEI. This CDR3 contains 15 residues. Trimming shortened V by 6 bases and J by 5 bases, and 16 bases separated the two germline ends. In nucleotides, the CDR3 is TGTGCCAGCAGGGTGGGGATGGAACAGAATGAAAAACTGTTTTTT. It is translated as CASRVGMEQNEKLFF.

This chain joins TRBV2 and TRBJ2-7, with TRBD2 matching 8 bases. V shed 8 bases and J 3 bases; nucleotides not matched to a gene: 18. In germline, CDR1 is SNHLY, CDR2 FYNNEI. The CDR3 extends over 17 amino acids. CDR3 sequence reads: CASLIDLASGLLYEQYF. The CDR3 DNA reads as TGTGCCAGCCTCATAGATTTGGCTAGCGGGTTACTCTACGAGCAGTACTTC.

The V gene is TRBV5-1, the J gene TRBJ2-7, with D possibly TRBD1 on 6 matching bases. This CDR3 has 14 amino acids. CDR1 is SGHRS, CDR2 YFSETQ, per germline. The V and J ends lost 2 bases and 0 bases respectively, with 9 bases between them. CDR3 DNA: TGCGCCAGCAGCTTTAACAGGGACTCCTACGAGCAGTACTTC. It encodes CASSFNRDSYEQYF. The whole variable domain, filled in from reference TRBV5-1 and TRBJ2-7, reads KAGVTQTPRYLIKTRGQQVTLSCSPISGHRSVSWYQQTPGQGLQFLFEYFSETQRNKGNFPGRFSGRQFSNSRSEMNVSTLELGDSALYLCASSFNRDSYEQYFGPGTRLTVT.

The CDR3 spells CASRHYSPLHF. The CDR3, as DNA: TGTGCCAGCAGACACTATTCACCCCTCCACTTT. V and J are TRBV6-4 and TRBJ1-6, with D uncertain. The CDR3 runs to 11 residues. In germline, CDR1 is MRHNA, CDR2 SNTAGT. Trimming stripped 6 bases from V and 8 bases from J, with 5 bases between.

This rearrangement joins TRBV7-9 to TRBJ2-7; D is unresolved. Germline V CDR1 and CDR2: SEHNR, FQNEAQ (reference sequence). The germline V and J ends were trimmed by 11 bases and 0 bases, with 8 bases remaining between them. This CDR3 is built from 11 residues. CDR3 protein: CAYADSYEQYF. The CDR3 nucleotides are TGTGCCTATGCGGACTCCTACGAGCAGTACTTC.

The V and J genes are TRBV30 and TRBJ1-1; TRBD1 matches 11 bases. Trimming cost V 5 bases and J 5 bases; bases outside gene matches: 4. Per germline, CDR1 GTSNPN and CDR2 SVGIG (reference sequence). The CDR3 has 13 amino acids. This CDR3 is CAWEGQGATEAFF. The CDR3 nucleotides are TGTGCCTGGGAAGGACAGGGGGCGACTGAAGCTTTCTTT.

For the CDR3, the DNA is TGTGCCTGGGAATGGAACAGGGTAACTTTCTTT. It encodes CAWEWNRVTFF. V is TRBV30 and J is TRBJ1-1; perhaps TRBD1 as D (6 bases). The CDR3 extends over 11 amino acids. V was trimmed by 5 bases and J by 12 bases, leaving 16 bases between them. CDR1 and CDR2 (germline): GTSNPN, SVGIG (reference sequence).

The chain has TRBV7-6 and TRBJ2-6; 9 nucleotides match TRBD2. The V segment lost 5 bases and the J segment 0 bases; nucleotides outside the gene matches: 5. The CDR3 has 17 amino acids. The germline V gene encodes CDR1 SGHVS and CDR2 FNYEAQ. The CDR3 DNA sequence: TGTGCCAGCAGCCGAAGCGGGGGGAGCTCTGGGGCCAACGTCCTGACTTTC. Translated: CASSRSGGSSGANVLTF. The variable domain in full, completed from reference TRBV7-6 and TRBJ2-6, reads GAGVSQSPRYKVTKRGQDVALRCDPISGHVSLYWYRQALGQGPEFLTYFNYEAQQDKSGLPNDRFSAERPEGSISTLTIQRTEQRDSAMYRCASSRSGGSSGANVLTFGAGSRLTVL.

The chain has TRBV4-2 and TRBJ1-5; no reliable D call. The CDR3 length is 14 residues. Germline CDR1 reads LGHNA; CDR2 reads YNFKEQ. V shed 1 base and J shed 0 bases, with 4 bases lying between them. CDR3 residues: CASSQANSNQPQHF. Written as DNA, the CDR3 is TGTGCCAGCAGCCAAGCAAATAGCAATCAGCCCCAGCATTTT.